Below are 9 T cell receptor beta chains sequenced from a single sample in a study of neurological immune-mediated disorders. TCRdb re-derived calls from the 5' RACE reads in MiXCR, one entry per CDR3 protein. The sample includes tens of thousands of distinct CDR3 sequences, roughly 15% of them seen just once. Sequencing was done on a sample of CD4+ T cells from blood. Source of these receptors: a woman aged 60 to 75 with HTLV-1-associated myelopathy (HAM/TSP).

This clonotype appeared many times. V is TRBV11-2 and J is TRBJ2-7; possibly TRBD2 for D (5 bases). Trimming took off 4 bases at V and 0 bases at J, with 10 bases between the two ends. This CDR3 comprises 14 residues. Germline assignment: CDR1 SGHAT and CDR2 FQNNGV. Written as DNA, the CDR3 is TGTGCCAGCAGCTCCCTTCGGGGCTCCTACGAGCAGTACTTC. Residues: CASSSLRGSYEQYF.

J is TRBJ1-4 and V is TRBV7-9; maybe TRBD1 (6 bases). Germline lookup yields CDR1 SEHNR and CDR2 FQNEAQ (reference sequence). V was trimmed by 5 bases and J by 2 bases, leaving 9 bases between them. The CDR3 extends over 14 amino acids. This CDR3 reads CASSPGATNEKLFF. The CDR3 DNA reads TGTGCCAGCAGCCCAGGGGCGACTAATGAAAAACTGTTTTTT.

This clonotype has at least ten counts. CDR3 nucleotides: TGTGCCAGCAGCGATGACAGGGGAGGTGAAAAACTGTTTTTT. Translation gives CASSDDRGGEKLFF. This chain uses TRBV7-9 with TRBJ1-4, with 8 bases lining up with TRBD1. Germline V gives CDR1 SEHNR, CDR2 FQNEAQ (reference sequence). This CDR3 is built from 14 residues. The trim removed 5 bases at V and 7 bases at J, leaving 6 bases unmatched.

This clonotype came up many times. CDR3 in amino acids: CASSPRTGLAGGTNYNEQFF. DNA for the CDR3: TGTGCCAGCAGTCCGAGAACGGGACTAGCGGGGGGAACCAACTACAATGAGCAGTTCTTC. J is TRBJ2-1 and V is TRBV12-3 or TRBV12-4; 15 nucleotides align to TRBD2. CDR3 length: 20 amino acids. V lost 5 bases to trimming and J lost 3 bases; unmatched junction nucleotides: 14.

There are many counts of this clonotype. This sequence joins TRBV7-9 and TRBJ2-3; D remains unclear. Germline loops: CDR1 SEHNR, CDR2 FQNEAQ (reference sequence). Trimming left V 5 bases short and J 4 bases short, with 10 bases between. This CDR3 is built from 13 residues. The CDR3 coding sequence is TGTGCCAGCAGCCAGACGTTGGCAGATACGCAGTATTTT. Protein: CASSQTLADTQYF.

This clonotype was found many times. This chain joins TRBV20-1 and TRBJ2-2; D gene unclear. Germline V gene lookup returns CDR1 DFQATT and CDR2 SNEGSKA (reference sequence). Deletions cut 0 bases from V and 2 bases from J, with 1 base between. The CDR3 contains 12 residues. This CDR3 reads CSARDNTGELFF. CDR3 bases: TGCAGTGCTAGAGATAACACCGGGGAGCTGTTTTTT.

This clonotype was seen at least ten times. The chain has TRBV7-9 and TRBJ2-4, with 7 bases matching TRBD1. The CDR3 length is 13 residues. After removal of 5 bases from V and 6 bases from J, the junction contained 4 bases not matched to a gene. The germline gives CDR1 SEHNR, CDR2 FQNEAQ (reference sequence). The DNA for the CDR3 is TGTGCCAGCAGCCGGGACAGCCTAAACATTCAGTACTTC. This codes for CASSRDSLNIQYF.

This clonotype was picked up many times. The chain joins TRBV24-1 to TRBJ2-3; TRBD1 aligns across 8 bases. V shed 7 bases and J 1 base; nucleotides not matched to a gene: 9. The CDR3 runs 16 residues. CDR1 KGHDR and CDR2 SFDVKD come from the germline V gene. The CDR3 reads CATSSTGQGGTDTQYF. In DNA form, the CDR3 reads TGTGCCACCAGCTCCACCGGACAGGGTGGCACAGATACGCAGTATTTT.

This clonotype appeared once. A clone one base away is much larger, so this may be a read error. The genes are TRBV15 and TRBJ1-4, with D unclear. Germline V gives CDR1 LNHNV, CDR2 YYDKDF (reference sequence). V lost 4 bases and J lost 8, with 11 bases in between. The CDR3 runs 13 residues. The CDR3 is CATSIDRNEKLFF. The CDR3 bases are TGTGCCACCAGCATAGATCGAAACGAAAAACTGTTTTTT.